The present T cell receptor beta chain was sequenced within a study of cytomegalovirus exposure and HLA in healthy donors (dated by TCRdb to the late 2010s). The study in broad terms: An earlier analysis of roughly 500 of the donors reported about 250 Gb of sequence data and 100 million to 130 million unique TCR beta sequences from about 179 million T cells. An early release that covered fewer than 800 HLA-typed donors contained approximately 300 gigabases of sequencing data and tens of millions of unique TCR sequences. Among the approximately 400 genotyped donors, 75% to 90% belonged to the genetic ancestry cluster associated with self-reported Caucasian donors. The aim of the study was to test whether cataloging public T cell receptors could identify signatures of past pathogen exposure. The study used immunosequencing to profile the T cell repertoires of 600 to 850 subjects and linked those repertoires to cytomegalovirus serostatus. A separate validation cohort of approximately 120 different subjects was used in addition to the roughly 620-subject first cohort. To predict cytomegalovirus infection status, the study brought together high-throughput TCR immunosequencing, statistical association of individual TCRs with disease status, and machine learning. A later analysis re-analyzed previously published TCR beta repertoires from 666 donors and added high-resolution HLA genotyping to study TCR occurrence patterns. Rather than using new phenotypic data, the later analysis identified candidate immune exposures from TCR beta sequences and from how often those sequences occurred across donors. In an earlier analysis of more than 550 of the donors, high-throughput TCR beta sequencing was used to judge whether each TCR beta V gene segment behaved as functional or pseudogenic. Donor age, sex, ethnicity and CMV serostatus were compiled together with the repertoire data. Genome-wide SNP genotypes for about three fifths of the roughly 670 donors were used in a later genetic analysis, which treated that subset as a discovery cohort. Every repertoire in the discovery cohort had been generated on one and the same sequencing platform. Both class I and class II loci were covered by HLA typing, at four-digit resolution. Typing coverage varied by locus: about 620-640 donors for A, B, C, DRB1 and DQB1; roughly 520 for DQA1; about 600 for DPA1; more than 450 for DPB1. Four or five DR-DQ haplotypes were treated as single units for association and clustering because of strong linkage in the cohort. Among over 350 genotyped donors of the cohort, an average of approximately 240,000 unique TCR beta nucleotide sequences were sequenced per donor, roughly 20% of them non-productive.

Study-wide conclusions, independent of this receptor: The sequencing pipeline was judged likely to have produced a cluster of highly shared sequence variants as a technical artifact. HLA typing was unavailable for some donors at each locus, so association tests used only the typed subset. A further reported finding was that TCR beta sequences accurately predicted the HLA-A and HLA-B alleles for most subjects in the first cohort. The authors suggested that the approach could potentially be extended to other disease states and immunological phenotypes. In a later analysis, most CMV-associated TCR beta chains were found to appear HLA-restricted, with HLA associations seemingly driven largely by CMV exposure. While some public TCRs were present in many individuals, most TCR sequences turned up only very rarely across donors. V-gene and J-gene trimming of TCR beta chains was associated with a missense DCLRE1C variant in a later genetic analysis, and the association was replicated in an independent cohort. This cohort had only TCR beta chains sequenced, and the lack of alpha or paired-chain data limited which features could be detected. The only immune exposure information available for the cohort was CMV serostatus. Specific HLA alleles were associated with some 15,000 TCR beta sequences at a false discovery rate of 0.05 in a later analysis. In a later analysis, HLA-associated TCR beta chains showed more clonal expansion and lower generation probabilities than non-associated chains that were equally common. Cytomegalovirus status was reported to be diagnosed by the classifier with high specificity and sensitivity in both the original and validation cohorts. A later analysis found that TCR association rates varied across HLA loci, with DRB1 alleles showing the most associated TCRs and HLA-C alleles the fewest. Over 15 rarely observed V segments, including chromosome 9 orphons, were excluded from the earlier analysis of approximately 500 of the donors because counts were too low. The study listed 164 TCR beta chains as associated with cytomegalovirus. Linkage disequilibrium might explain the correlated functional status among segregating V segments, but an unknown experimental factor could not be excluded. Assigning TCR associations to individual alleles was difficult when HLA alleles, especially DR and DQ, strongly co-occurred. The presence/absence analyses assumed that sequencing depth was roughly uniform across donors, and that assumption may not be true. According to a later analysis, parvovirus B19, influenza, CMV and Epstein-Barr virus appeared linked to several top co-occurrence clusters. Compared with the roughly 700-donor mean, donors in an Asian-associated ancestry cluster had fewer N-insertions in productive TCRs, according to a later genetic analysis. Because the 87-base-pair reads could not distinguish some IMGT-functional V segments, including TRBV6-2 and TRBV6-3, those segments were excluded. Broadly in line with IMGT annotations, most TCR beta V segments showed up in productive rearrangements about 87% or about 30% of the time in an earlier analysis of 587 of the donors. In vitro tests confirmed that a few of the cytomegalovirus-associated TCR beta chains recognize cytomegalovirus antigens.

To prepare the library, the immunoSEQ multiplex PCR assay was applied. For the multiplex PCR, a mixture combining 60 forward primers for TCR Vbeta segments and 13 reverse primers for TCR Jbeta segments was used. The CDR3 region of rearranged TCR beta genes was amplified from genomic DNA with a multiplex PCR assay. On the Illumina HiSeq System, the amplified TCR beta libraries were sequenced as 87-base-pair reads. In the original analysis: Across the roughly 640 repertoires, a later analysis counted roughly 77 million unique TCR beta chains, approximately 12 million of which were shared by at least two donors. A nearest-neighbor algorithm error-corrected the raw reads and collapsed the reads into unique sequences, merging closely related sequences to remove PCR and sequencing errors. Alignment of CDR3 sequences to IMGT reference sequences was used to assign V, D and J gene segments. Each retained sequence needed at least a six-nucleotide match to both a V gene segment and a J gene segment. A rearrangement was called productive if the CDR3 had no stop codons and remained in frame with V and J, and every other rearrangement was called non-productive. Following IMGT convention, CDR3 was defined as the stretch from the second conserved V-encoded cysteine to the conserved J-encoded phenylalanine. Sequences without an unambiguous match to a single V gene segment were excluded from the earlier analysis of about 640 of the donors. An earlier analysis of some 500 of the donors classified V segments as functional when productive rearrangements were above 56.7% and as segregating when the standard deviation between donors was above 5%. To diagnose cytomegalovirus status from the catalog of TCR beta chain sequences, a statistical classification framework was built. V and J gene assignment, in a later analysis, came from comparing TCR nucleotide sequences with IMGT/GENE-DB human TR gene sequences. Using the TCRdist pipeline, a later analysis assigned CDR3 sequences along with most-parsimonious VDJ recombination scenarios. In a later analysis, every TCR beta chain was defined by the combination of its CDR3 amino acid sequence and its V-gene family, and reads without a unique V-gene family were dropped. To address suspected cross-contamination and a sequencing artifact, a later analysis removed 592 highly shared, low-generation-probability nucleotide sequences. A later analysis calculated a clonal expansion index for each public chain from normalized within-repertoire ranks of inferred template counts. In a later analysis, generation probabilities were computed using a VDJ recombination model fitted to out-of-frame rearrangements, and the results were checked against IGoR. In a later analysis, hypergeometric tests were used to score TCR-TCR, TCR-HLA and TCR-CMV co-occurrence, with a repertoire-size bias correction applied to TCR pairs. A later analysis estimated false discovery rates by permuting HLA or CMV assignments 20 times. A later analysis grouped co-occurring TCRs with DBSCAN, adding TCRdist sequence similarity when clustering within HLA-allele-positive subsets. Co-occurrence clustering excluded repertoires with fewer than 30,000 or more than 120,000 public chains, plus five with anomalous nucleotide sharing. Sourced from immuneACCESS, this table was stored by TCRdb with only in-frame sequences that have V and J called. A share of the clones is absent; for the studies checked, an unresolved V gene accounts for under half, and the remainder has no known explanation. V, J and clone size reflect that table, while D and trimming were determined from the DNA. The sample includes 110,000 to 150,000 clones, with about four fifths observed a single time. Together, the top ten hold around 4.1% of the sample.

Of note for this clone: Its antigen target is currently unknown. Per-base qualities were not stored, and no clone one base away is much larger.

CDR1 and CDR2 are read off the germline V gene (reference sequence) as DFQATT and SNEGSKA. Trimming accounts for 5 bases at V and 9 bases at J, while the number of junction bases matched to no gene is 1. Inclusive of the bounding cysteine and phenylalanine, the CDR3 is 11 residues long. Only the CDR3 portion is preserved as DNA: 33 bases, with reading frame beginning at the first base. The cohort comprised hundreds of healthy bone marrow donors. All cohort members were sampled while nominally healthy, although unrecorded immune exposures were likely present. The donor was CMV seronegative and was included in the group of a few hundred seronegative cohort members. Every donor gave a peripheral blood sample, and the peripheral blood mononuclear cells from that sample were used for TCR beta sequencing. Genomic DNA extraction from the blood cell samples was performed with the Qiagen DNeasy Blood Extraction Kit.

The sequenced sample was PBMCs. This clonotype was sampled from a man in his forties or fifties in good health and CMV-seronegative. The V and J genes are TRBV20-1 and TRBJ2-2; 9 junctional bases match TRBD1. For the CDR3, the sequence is CSAGTGRELFF. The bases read TGCAGTGCTGGGACAGGGAGGGAGCTGTTTTTT.